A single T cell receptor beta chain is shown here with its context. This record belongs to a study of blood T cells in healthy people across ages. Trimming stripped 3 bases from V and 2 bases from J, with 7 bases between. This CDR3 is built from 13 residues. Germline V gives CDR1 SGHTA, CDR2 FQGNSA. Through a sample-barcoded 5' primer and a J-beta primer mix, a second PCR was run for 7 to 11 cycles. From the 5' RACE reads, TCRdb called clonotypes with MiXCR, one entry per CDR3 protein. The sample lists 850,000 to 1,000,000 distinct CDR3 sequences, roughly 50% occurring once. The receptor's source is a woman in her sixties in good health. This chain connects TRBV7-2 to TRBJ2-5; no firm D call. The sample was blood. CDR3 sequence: CASSFFGQETQYF. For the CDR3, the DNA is TGTGCCAGCAGCTTCTTCGGACAAGAGACCCAGTACTTC.